The sequence of this T cell receptor (beta chain) was determined in a study of CD8+ T cells in alopecia areata. CDR1 is LNHDA, CDR2 SQIVND, per germline (reference sequence). The CDR3 loop spans 13 amino acids. V was clipped by 3 bases and J by 2 bases, with 7 bases between them. Treatment in this sample: oral pan-JAK inhibitor, 5-10 mg twice daily. Sequencing templates came from extracted RNA that was reverse transcribed into cDNA. Clones were read by immunoSEQ multiplex PCR, and TCRdb kept only the in-frame ones, dropping some. The repertoire has some 100,000 clones, almost 60% of them found once; the top ten carry roughly 15%.

The V gene is TRBV19, the J gene TRBJ1-2; no definite D call. The specimen was CD8+ T cells sorted from blood, collected at approximately week 56, from a patient treated with tofacitinib. The receptor was derived from a human donor with alopecia areata. The CDR3 region has the DNA TGTGCCAGTAGTATGAGGGTGAACTATGGCTACACCTTC. Translating it yields CASSMRVNYGYTF.